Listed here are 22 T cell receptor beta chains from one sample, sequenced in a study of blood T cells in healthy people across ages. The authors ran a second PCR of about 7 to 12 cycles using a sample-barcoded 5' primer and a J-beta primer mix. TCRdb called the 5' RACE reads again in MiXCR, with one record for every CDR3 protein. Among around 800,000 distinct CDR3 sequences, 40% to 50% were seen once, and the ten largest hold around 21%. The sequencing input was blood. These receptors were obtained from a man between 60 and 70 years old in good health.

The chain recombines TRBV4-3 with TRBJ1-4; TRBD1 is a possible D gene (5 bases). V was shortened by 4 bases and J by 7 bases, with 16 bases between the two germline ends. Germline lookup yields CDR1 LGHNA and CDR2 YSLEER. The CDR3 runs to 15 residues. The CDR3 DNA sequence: TGCGCCAGCAGCCCCCAGACAAGGGGAAGTGAAAAACTGTTTTTT. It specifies CASSPQTRGSEKLFF.

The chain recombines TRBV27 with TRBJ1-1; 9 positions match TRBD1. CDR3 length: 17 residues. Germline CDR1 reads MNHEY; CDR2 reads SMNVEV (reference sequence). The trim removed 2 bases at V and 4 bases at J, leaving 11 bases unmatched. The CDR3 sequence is CASSLRVSGQGATEAFF. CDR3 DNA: TGTGCCAGCAGTTTACGGGTGTCGGGACAGGGTGCCACTGAAGCTTTCTTT.

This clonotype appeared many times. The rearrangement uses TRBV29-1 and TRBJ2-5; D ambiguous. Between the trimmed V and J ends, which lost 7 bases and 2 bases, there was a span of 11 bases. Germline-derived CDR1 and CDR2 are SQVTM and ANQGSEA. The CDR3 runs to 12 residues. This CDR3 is CSGRHLQETQYF. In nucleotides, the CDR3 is TGCAGCGGCAGACACCTACAAGAGACCCAGTACTTC.

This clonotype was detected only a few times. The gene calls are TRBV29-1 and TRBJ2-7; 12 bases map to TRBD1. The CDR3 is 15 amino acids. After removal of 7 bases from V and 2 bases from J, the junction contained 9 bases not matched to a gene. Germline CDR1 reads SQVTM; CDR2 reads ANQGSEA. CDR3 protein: CSGTAGTGGAYEQYF. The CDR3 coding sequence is TGCAGCGGAACTGCTGGGACAGGGGGCGCCTACGAGCAGTACTTC.

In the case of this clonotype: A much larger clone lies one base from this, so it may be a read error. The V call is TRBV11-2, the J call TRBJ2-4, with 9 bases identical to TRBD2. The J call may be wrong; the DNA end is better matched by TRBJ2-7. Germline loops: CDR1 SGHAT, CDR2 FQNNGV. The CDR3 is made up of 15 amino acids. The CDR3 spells CTSSLASGESYEQYF. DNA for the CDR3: TGTACCAGCAGCTTAGCTAGCGGGGAGTCCTACGAGCAGTACTTC.

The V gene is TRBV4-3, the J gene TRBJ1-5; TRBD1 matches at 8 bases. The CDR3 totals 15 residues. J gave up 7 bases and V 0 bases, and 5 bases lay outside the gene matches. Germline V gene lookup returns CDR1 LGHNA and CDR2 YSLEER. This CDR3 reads CASSQDQGANQPQHF. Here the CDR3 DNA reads TGCGCCAGCAGCCAAGATCAGGGGGCAAACCAGCCCCAGCATTTT.

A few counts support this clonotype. CDR3 in amino acids: CASSLAPLTGMSNSPLHF. For the CDR3, the DNA is TGTGCCAGCAGCTTAGCGCCGTTGACAGGGATGAGTAATTCACCCCTCCACTTT. The chain combines TRBV7-2 with TRBJ1-6, with TRBD1 identical over 7 bases. Germline V gene data show CDR1 as SGHTA and CDR2 as FQGNSA. Losses at the gene ends were 0 bases for V and 6 bases for J; bases not matched to a gene: 11. The CDR3 sequence is 18 residues long.

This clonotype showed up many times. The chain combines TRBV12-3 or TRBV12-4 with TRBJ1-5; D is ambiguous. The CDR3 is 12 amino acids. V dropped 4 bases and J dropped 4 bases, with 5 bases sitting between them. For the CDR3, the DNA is TGTGCCAGCAGTTCGAGGAATCAGCCCCAGCATTTT. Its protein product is CASSSRNQPQHF.

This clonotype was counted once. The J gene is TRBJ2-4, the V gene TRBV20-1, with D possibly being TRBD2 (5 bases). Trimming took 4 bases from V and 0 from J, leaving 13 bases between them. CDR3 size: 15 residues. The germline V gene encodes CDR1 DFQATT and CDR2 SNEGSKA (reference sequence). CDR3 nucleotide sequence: TGCAGTGCTATAGGGCGGACTCTAGCCAAAAACATTCAGTACTTC. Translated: CSAIGRTLAKNIQYF.

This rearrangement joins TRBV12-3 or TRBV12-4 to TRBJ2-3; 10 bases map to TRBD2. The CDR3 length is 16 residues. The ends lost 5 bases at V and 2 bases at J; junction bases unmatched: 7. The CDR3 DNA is TGTGCCAGCAGTAAAGGACTAGCGGAACCCACAGATACGCAGTATTTT. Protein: CASSKGLAEPTDTQYF.

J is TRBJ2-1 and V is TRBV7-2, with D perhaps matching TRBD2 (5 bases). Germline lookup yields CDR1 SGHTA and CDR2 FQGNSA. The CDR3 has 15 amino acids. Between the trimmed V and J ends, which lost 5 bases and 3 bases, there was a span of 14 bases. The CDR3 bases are TGTGCCAGCAGCCCACGGTCCGGAGGCTACAATGAGCAGTTCTTC. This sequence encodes CASSPRSGGYNEQFF.

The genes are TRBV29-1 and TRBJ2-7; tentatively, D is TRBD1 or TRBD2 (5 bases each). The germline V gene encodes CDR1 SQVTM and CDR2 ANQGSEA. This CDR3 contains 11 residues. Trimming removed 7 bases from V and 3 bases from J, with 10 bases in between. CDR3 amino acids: CSAGTIYEQYF. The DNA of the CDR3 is TGCAGCGCTGGGACGATCTACGAGCAGTACTTC.

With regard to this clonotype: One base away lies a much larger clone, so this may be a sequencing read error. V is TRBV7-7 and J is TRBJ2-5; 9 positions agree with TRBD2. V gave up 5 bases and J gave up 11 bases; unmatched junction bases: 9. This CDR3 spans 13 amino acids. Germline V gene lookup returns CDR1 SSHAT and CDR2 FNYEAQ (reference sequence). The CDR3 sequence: CASSLGTSNEQYF. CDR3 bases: TGTGCCAGCAGCCTTGGGACTAGCAATGAGCAGTACTTC.

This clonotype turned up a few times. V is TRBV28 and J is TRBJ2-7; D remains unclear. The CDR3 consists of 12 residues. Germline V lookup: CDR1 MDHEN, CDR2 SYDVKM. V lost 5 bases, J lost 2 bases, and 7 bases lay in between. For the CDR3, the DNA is TGTGCCAGCAGTGCAGTGCCCTACGAGCAGTACTTC. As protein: CASSAVPYEQYF. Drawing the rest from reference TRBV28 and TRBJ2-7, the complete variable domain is DVKVTQSSRYLVKRTGEKVFLECVQDMDHENMFWYRQDPGLGLRLIYFSYDVKMKEKGDIPEGYSVSREKKERFSLILESASTNQTSMYLCASSAVPYEQYFGPGTRLTVT.

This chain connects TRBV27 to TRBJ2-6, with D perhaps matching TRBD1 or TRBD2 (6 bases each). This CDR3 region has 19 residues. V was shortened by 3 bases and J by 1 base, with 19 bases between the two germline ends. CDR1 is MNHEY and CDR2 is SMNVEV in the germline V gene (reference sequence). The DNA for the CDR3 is TGTGCCAGCAGTTTTAGTTCGGGGGCCGCGCTTTCTGGGGCCAACGTCCTGACTTTC. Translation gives CASSFSSGAALSGANVLTF. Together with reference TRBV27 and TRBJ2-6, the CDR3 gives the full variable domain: EAQVTQNPRYLITVTGKKLTVTCSQNMNHEYMSWYRQDPGLGLRQIYYSMNVEVTDKGDVPEGYKVSRKEKRNFPLILESPSPNQTSLYFCASSFSSGAALSGANVLTFGAGSRLTVL.

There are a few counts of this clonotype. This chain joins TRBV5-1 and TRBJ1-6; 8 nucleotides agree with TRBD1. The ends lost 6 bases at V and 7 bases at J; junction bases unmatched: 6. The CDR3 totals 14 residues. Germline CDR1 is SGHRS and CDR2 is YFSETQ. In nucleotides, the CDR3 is TGCGCCAGCACTAAGGACAGGGAAAATTCACCCCTCCACTTT. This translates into CASTKDRENSPLHF.

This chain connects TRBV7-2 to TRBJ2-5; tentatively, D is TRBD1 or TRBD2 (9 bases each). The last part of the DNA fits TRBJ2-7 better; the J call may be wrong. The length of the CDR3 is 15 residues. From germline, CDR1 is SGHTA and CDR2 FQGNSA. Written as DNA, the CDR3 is TGTGCCAGCAGATCTAGCGGGACAGGGATGTACGAGCAGTACTTC. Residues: CASRSSGTGMYEQYF.

The CDR3 bases are TGCAGTGCTAGAGACTTTATAGAAGGCGGGGAGCTGTTTTTT. It is translated as CSARDFIEGGELFF. The chain links TRBV20-1 to TRBJ2-2; D gene ambiguous. The germline V and J ends were trimmed by 0 bases and 7 bases, with 12 bases remaining between them. Germline V gives CDR1 DFQATT, CDR2 SNEGSKA (reference sequence). The CDR3 extends over 14 amino acids.

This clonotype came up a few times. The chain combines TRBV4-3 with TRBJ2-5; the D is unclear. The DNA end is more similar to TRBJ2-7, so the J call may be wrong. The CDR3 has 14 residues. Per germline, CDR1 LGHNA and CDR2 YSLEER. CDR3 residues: CASSQDLLAREQYF. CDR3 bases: TGCGCCAGCAGCCAAGATCTTCTGGCCCGCGAGCAGTACTTC.

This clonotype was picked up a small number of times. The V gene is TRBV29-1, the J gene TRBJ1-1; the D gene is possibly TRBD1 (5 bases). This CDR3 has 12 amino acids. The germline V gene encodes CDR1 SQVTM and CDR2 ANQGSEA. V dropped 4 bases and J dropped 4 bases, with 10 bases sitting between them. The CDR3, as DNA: TGCAGCGTTGGCAGGGTACTCACTGAAGCTTTCTTT. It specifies CSVGRVLTEAFF.

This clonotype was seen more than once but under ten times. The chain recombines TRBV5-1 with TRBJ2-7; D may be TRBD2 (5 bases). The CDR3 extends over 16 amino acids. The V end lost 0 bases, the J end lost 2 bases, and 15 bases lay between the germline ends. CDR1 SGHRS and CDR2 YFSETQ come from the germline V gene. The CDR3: CASSLEVRGTTYEQYF. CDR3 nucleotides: TGCGCCAGCAGCTTGGAGGTACGGGGTACGACCTACGAGCAGTACTTC.

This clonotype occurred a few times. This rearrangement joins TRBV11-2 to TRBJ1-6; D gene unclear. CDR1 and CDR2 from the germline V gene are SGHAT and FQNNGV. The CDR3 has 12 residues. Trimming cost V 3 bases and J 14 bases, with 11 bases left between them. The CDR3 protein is CASSFTGLTLHF. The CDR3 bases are TGTGCCAGCAGCTTTACCGGACTAACCCTCCACTTT.